This note documents a single T cell receptor beta chain sequence. These data originate in a study of technical replicates of blood from a few donors. Deletions cut 3 bases from V and 2 bases from J, with 13 bases between. Germline CDR1 reads LNHDA; CDR2 reads SQIVND (reference sequence). This CDR3 spans 15 amino acids. Assay used: immunoSEQ multiplex PCR; TCRdb lists only in-frame clones, some missing. The data hold more than 95,000 clones, with about 95% observed a single time. Material: T cells isolated from PBMCs. The chain uses TRBV19 and TRBJ1-2; D is perhaps TRBD1 (5 bases). This clonotype was obtained from a human donor in good health. The DNA for the CDR3 is TGTGCCAGTAGTATGCTGGACATCCCGAACTATGGCTACACCTTC. It codes for CASSMLDIPNYGYTF.